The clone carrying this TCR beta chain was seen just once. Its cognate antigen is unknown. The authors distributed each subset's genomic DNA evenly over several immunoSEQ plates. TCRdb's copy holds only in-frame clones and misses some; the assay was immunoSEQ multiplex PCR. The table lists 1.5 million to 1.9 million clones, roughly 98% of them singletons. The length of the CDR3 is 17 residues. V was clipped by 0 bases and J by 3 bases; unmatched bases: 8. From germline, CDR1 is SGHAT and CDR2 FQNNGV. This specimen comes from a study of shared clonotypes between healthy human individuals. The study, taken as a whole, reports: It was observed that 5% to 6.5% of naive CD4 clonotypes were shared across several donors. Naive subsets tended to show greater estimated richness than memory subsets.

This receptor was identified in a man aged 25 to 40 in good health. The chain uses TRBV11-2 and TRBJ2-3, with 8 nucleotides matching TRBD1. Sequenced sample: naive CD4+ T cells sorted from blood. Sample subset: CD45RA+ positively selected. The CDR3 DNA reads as TGTGCCAGCAGCTTAGAGCAGTGGGACAGGAGAACAGATACGCAGTATTTT. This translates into CASSLEQWDRRTDTQYF. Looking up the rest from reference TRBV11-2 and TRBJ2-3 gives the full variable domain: EAGVAQSPRYKIIEKRQSVAFWCNPISGHATLYWYQQILGQGPKLLIQFQNNGVVDDSQLPKDRFSAERLKGVDSTLKIQPAKLEDSAVYLCASSLEQWDRRTDTQYFGPGTRLTVL.